This T cell receptor (beta chain) comes out of a study of T cells in Graves' hyperthyroidism and ophthalmopathy. Study findings and constraints: Most thyroid clonotypes expanded above 0.001 appeared in blood too.

The CDR3 contains 12 residues. Between the trimmed V and J ends, which lost 9 bases and 2 bases, there was a span of 10 bases. Germline CDR1 and CDR2: KGHDR and SFDVKD. Graves' hyperthyroidism was deemed stable absent ophthalmopathy progression within 18 months. What was amplified from RNA transcripts were TCR beta CDR3 regions. The HTBI set primed first-round TCR CDR3 RT-PCR. Using its own MiXCR run on the multiplex PCR reads, TCRdb lists one record per CDR3 protein. The table shows some 740,000 distinct CDR3 sequences, with 14% occurring only once. At least ten counts were recorded for this clonotype. Its antigen is not known.

This sequence joins TRBV24-1 and TRBJ2-7; tentatively, D is TRBD1 (6 bases). The sample comprised blood. The sequence came from a young woman with Graves' hyperthyroidism. CDR3 nucleotides: TGTGCCACCCGGAACAGGGCCTACGAGCAGTACTTC. Translation: CATRNRAYEQYF.